Below, 6 T cell receptor beta chains from the same sample are listed, as sequenced in a study of blood T cells in healthy people across ages (dated by TCRdb to about 2015). The protocol used for the library was 5' RACE. Sequencing used an Illumina HiSeq 2500. A second about 7 to 11 cycle PCR used a sample-barcoded 5' primer and a J-beta primer mix. TCRdb itself trimmed the public reads at Q25 with fastp, ran MiXCR and retained productive beta chains. Each entry is one CDR3 protein sequence, shown with its most common DNA and genes. The sample has hundreds of thousands of distinct CDR3 sequences on record, more than 20% of them singletons. The ten largest clones take up 3.5% to 4% of the sample. Input material: blood. Receptors originate from a man between 65 and 85 years old in good health.

This chain uses TRBV18 with TRBJ2-7; 13 bases line up with TRBD2. Looked up from germline, CDR1 is KGHSH and CDR2 is LQKENI. V was pared by 5 bases and J by 6 bases, with 7 bases of the junction left unmatched. CDR3 size: 15 residues. The CDR3 region has the DNA TGTGCCAGCTCAGAAGGACTAGCGGGAGCCCTCGAGCAGTACTTC. Its protein product is CASSEGLAGALEQYF. Combining the CDR3 with reference TRBV18 and TRBJ2-7 gives the whole variable domain NAGVMQNPRHLVRRRGQEARLRCSPMKGHSHVYWYRQLPEEGLKFMVYLQKENIIDESGMPKERFSAEFPKEGPSILRIQQVVRGDSAAYFCASSEGLAGALEQYFGPGTRLTVT.

At least ten counts were recorded for this clonotype. The J gene is TRBJ2-1, the V gene TRBV5-1, with 7 nucleotides matching TRBD1. The CDR3 loop spans 17 amino acids. Germline values: CDR1 SGHRS, CDR2 YFSETQ. V lost 1 base, J lost 8 bases, and 15 bases stayed unmatched. CDR3 sequence: CASSLSWMAGGEYEQFF. The CDR3 nucleotides read TGCGCCAGCAGCTTGAGTTGGATGGCAGGGGGAGAGTATGAGCAGTTCTTC.

This clonotype showed up just a few times. This chain connects TRBV14 to TRBJ2-5; D perhaps matches TRBD2 (6 bases). The V end was cut by 3 bases, the J end by 4 bases, with 12 bases between. Germline CDR1 SGHDN, CDR2 FVKESK. This CDR3 spans 14 amino acids. This chain's CDR3 is CASSHTAEGETQYF. The CDR3 DNA reads TGTGCCAGCAGCCACACCGCGGAGGGAGAGACCCAGTACTTC.

The rearrangement uses TRBV20-1 and TRBJ2-1, with D possibly being TRBD1 or TRBD2 (6 bases each). The germline V and J ends were trimmed by 4 bases and 2 bases, with 15 bases remaining between them. CDR1 is DFQATT and CDR2 is SNEGSKA in the germline V gene (reference sequence). This CDR3 spans 15 amino acids. CDR3 in DNA: TGCAGTGCTAATCGGGGGCGGTCAACCTACAATGAGCAGTTCTTC. Encoded protein: CSANRGRSTYNEQFF.

In its sample, this clonotype was seen a few times. The rearrangement links TRBV7-3 to TRBJ2-1, with a tentative D call TRBD1 (5 bases). The CDR3 is 13 amino acids. Germline CDR1 SGHTA, CDR2 FQGTGA. The ends were cut back, 5 bases at V and 4 bases at J, with 9 bases in the middle. As DNA, the CDR3 is TGTGCCAGCAGCGTACAGGTATACAATGAGCAGTTCTTC. It codes for CASSVQVYNEQFF.

The V call is TRBV7-2, the J call TRBJ2-5, with D unclear. Trimming cost V 4 bases and J 4 bases, with 10 bases left between them. Germline values: CDR1 SGHTA, CDR2 FQGNSA. The CDR3 has 13 amino acids. CDR3 loop: CASSYPLIETQYF. The CDR3 coding sequence is TGTGCCAGCAGCTACCCGCTTATAGAGACCCAGTACTTC.